This is a list of T cell receptor beta chains from one sample in a study of T cells in Graves' hyperthyroidism and ophthalmopathy. A single record per CDR3 protein comes from TCRdb applying MiXCR to the multiplex PCR reads. In the table there are approximately 710,000 distinct CDR3 sequences, around a sixth of which are singletons. Sequencing used blood. The origin of the receptors is a man aged 50-60 years with Graves' hyperthyroidism. The CDR3 runs from the conserved cysteine through the conserved F or W. The order of the fields is V gene, CDR3 length, clone size, J gene, D gene, CDR3 DNA, CDR3 protein. A D gene is named only where the DNA matches it firmly. A row's size may be missing; if present it is once, few, many or a size class.

>TRBV28|13|few|TRBJ1-2|NA
TGTGCCAGCAGGCTTACGGGACTCTATGGCTACACCTTC
CASRLTGLYGYTF
>TRBV7-9|11|many|TRBJ2-1|NA
TGTGCCAGCAGCGATAACTCAGAGCAGTTCTTC
CASSDNSEQFF
>TRBV7-9|14|few|TRBJ1-2|NA
TGTGCCAGCAGCTTAGACAGATTTTTCGATAGCTACACCTTC
CASSLDRFFDSYTF
>TRBV7-9|17|many|TRBJ2-1|TRBD2
TGTGCCAGCAGCTTAGTGTCTAGCGGGAGAGGATACAATGAGCAGTTCTTC
CASSLVSSGRGYNEQFF
>TRBV18|17|NA|TRBJ2-3|TRBD2
TGTGCCAGCTCACCTAGGGCTAGCGGCCCGGGGGCAGATACGCAGTATTTT
CASSPRASGPGADTQYF
>TRBV3-1|13|many|TRBJ2-2|NA
TGTGCCAGCAGCCAAGATAAGGTCGGGGAGCTGTTTTTT
CASSQDKVGELFF
>TRBV5-8|16|NA|TRBJ1-6|TRBD1
TGTGCCAGCAGCCCGTACAGGGGGCGGGGAGGATCACCCCTCCACTTT
CASSPYRGRGGSPLHF
>TRBV19|15|NA|TRBJ1-2|NA
TGTGCCAGTAGTGTTCAAGGACGATGGAACTATGGCTACACCTTC
CASSVQGRWNYGYTF
>TRBV2|15|NA|TRBJ1-2|TRBD1
TGTGCCAGCAGTCCAAATCGACAGGGGGCCTATGGCTACACCTTC
CASSPNRQGAYGYTF
>TRBV14|16|many|TRBJ1-1|TRBD1
TGTGCCAGCAGCCACCGACAGGGAAGGGGCAGCACTGAAGCTTTCTTT
CASSHRQGRGSTEAFF
>TRBV20-1|12|many|TRBJ2-1|NA
TGCAGTGCTCGAGGGACCTTCAATGAGCAGTTCTTC
CSARGTFNEQFF
>TRBV2|15|many|TRBJ2-2|NA
TGTGCCAGCAGTTTCGGGATCTGGGGGGCCGGGGAGCTGTTTTTT
CASSFGIWGAGELFF
>TRBV3-1|17|many|TRBJ2-5|TRBD2
TGTGCCAGCAGCCAAGCCACTAGCGGCTTCCCTCGTGTGACCCAGTACTTC
CASSQATSGFPRVTQYF
>TRBV20-1|14|few|TRBJ2-5|NA
TGCAGTGTTGTCTCCGGGACCCAACAAGAGACCCAGTACTTC
CSVVSGTQQETQYF
>TRBV12-3/TRBV12-4|15|many|TRBJ1-2|TRBD1
TGTGCCAGCAGTGTCAGGGGGCATTTGGACTATGGCTACACCTTC
CASSVRGHLDYGYTF
>TRBV28|15|many|TRBJ2-2|NA
TGTGCCAGCAGTTTTAATCCGAGGAACACCGGGGAGCTGTTTTTT
CASSFNPRNTGELFF
>TRBV6-1|14|few|TRBJ2-2|NA
TGTGCCAGCAGGCGGGGCGTCGACGCCGGGGAGCTGTTTTTT
CASRRGVDAGELFF
>TRBV6-5|13|many|TRBJ1-2|NA
TGTGCCAGCAGTTACTCGTCCGTAGAGGGCTACACCTTC
CASSYSSVEGYTF
>TRBV3-1|13|many|TRBJ1-1|NA
TGTGCCAGCAGCCATGGACCGAACACTGAAGCTTTCTTT
CASSHGPNTEAFF
>TRBV12-3/TRBV12-4|14|many|TRBJ1-1|NA
TGTGCCAGCAGGCTGGGACACGCGAACACTGAAGCTTTCTTT
CASRLGHANTEAFF
>TRBV10-3|14|many|TRBJ2-7|NA
TGTGCCATCAGTGAGGGGGGCAGCTCCTACGAGCAGTACTTC
CAISEGGSSYEQYF
>TRBV28|15|many|TRBJ1-4|TRBD1
TGTGCCAGCCGCACAGGGGGCGGCCCTAATGAAAAACTGTTTTTT
CASRTGGGPNEKLFF
>TRBV4-2|17|NA|TRBJ1-3|TRBD1
TGTGCCAGCAGCCAAGAACAGGGGAACCCGGGGGGAAACACCATATATTTT
CASSQEQGNPGGNTIYF
>TRBV5-1|14|many|TRBJ2-3|TRBD2
TGCGCCAGCAGCCTAGCGGGTCCGAGGGATACGCAGTATTTT
CASSLAGPRDTQYF
>TRBV20-1|12|NA|TRBJ1-1|NA
TGCAGTGCTAGTCCTCGAGAGGGATCAGCTTTCTTT
CSASPREGSAFF
>TRBV28|14|many|TRBJ2-5|TRBD1
TGTGCCAGCAGACGCCAGGGGGCTGGGGAGACCCAGTACTTC
CASRRQGAGETQYF
>TRBV6-1|14|NA|TRBJ1-2|TRBD1
TGTGCCAGCAGAACAGGGGGAAGCGACTATGGCTACACCTTC
CASRTGGSDYGYTF
>TRBV20-1|12|many|TRBJ2-7|NA
TGCAGTGCTAGGCAGGGAACCTACGAGCAGTACTTC
CSARQGTYEQYF
>TRBV5-1|15|many|TRBJ1-1|NA
TGCGCCAGCAGCTTGTCAGGACCTCTAGGTCCTGAAGCTTTCTTT
CASSLSGPLGPEAFF
>TRBV7-8|15|many|TRBJ2-1|NA
TGTGCCAGCAGCGTACCGGGACGGCACTACAATGAGCAGTTCTTC
CASSVPGRHYNEQFF